This T cell receptor beta chain originates from a study of blood T cell repertoires in COVID-19. Study in general: Cohort 3 donors counted as recovered after two negative PCRs, clearance, or resolved symptoms. The study drew acute and convalescent COVID-19 samples from the United States, Italy and Spain.

The CDR3 loop spans 15 amino acids. CDR1 SGHVS and CDR2 FQNEAQ come from the germline V gene. V gave up 4 bases and J gave up 7 bases; unmatched junction bases: 5. Recruits, aged 18 to 89 years, lived in 20 to 30 US areas. Clinical history as reported by participants underpinned cohort assignment. The method was immunoSEQ multiplex PCR; TCRdb's version includes in-frame clones alone and lacks a portion of them. The sample has a few hundred thousand clones, approximately 87% seen once. This TCR came from a man aged 40-49 years in a cohort exposed to, infected with or recovered from COVID-19 (not recorded which). Material: PBMCs or T cells enriched from blood (not recorded which). This rearrangement joins TRBV7-8 to TRBJ2-3, with 13 bases that match TRBD2. The CDR3, as DNA: TGTGCCAGCAGCTCACTAGCGGGAGGGCCAAATACGCAGTATTTT. Translated: CASSSLAGGPNTQYF.